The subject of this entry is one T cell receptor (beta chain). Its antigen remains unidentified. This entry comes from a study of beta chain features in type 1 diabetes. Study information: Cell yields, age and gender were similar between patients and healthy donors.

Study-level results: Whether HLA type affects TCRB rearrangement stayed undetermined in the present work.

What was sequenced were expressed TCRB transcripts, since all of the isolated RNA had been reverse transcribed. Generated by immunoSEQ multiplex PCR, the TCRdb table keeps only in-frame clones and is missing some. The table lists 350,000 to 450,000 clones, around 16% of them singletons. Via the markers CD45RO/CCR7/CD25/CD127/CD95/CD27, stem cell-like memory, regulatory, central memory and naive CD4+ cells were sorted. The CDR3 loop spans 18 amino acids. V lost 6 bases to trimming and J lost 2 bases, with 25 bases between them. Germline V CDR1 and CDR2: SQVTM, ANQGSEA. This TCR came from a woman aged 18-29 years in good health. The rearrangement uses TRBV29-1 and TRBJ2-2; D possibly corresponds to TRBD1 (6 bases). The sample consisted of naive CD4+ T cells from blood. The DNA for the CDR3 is TGCAGCGTCCCTGAGGGGGAGAGGGGATCCCGCAACACCGGGGAGCTGTTTTTT. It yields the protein CSVPEGERGSRNTGELFF.